What follows are 20 T cell receptor beta chains derived from one specimen sequenced in a study of beta chain features in type 1 diabetes. The sequenced template was cDNA made from the entire isolated RNA. Some clones are missing from TCRdb's copy, which holds only in-frame ones; the method was immunoSEQ multiplex PCR. The table has some 150,000 clones, roughly 9.7% seen once. Sequencing used central memory CD4+ T cells from blood. These receptors were obtained from a middle-aged woman in good health.

This clone was seen just once. CDR3 residues: CASSSDRGRRYGYTF. DNA of the CDR3: TGTGCCAGCAGTTCGGACAGGGGGCGCCGGTATGGCTACACCTTC. The V gene is TRBV27, the J gene TRBJ1-2; 11 bases align to TRBD1. There are 15 residues in the CDR3. V gave up 4 bases and J gave up 5 bases; unmatched junction bases: 6. CDR1 is MNHEY, CDR2 SMNVEV, per germline (reference sequence).

V gene TRBV27 combines with J gene TRBJ2-5; 7 bases match TRBD2. CDR3 length: 15 amino acids. V gave up 5 bases and J gave up 2 bases; unmatched junction bases: 8. From germline, CDR1 is MNHEY and CDR2 SMNVEV (reference sequence). CDR3 sequence (DNA): TGTGCCAGCAGTCTTGACGTCGGGGGGCAAGAGACCCAGTACTTC. The encoded protein is CASSLDVGGQETQYF.

This rearrangement joins TRBV7-9 to TRBJ1-2; TRBD1 agrees at 10 bases. V lost 3 bases and J lost 1; bases outside the gene matches: 5. This CDR3 has 16 residues. CDR1 is SEHNR, CDR2 FQNEAQ, per germline (reference sequence). Here the CDR3 DNA reads TGTGCCAGCAGCTTTCCCGGGACAGGGGATAACTATGGCTACACCTTC. Its translation: CASSFPGTGDNYGYTF.

The CDR3 DNA sequence: TGTGCCAGCTGGGACCCGACAGGGCGTAATTCACCCCTCCACTTT. Translated: CASWDPTGRNSPLHF. The chain links TRBV6-1 to TRBJ1-6; 7 positions agree with TRBD1. Germline values: CDR1 MNHNS, CDR2 SASEGT. V shed 8 bases, J shed 6 bases, and the junction held 10 bases outside the gene matches. The CDR3 extends over 15 amino acids.

CDR3 DNA sequence: TGCGCCAGCAGCTTGGCCCACGGATCGGGAGGCTACACCTTC. This codes for CASSLAHGSGGYTF. The chain joins TRBV5-1 to TRBJ1-2; D gene ambiguous. CDR3 length: 14 residues. Per the germline V gene, CDR1 is SGHRS and CDR2 is YFSETQ. The V gene lost 0 bases and the J gene lost 8 bases, with 14 bases spanning the gap.

The chain combines TRBV7-9 with TRBJ2-7; D is uncertain. Germline-derived CDR1 and CDR2 are SEHNR and FQNEAQ (reference sequence). V shed 2 bases and J shed 1 base, with 12 bases lying between them. The CDR3 contains 15 residues. CDR3 protein: CASSLMLGQSYEQYF. The DNA of the CDR3 is TGTGCCAGCAGCTTAATGTTGGGCCAGTCCTACGAGCAGTACTTC.

This clone was counted a few times. The gene calls are TRBV5-1 and TRBJ2-7, with D hard to call. V lost 0 bases and J lost 6, with 7 bases in between. Germline V gives CDR1 SGHRS, CDR2 YFSETQ. CDR3 length equals 12 residues. CDR3 in amino acids: CASSLAWSEQYF. Written as DNA, the CDR3 is TGCGCCAGCAGCTTGGCCTGGAGCGAGCAGTACTTC.

The chain carries TRBV6-5 and TRBJ2-3, with D possibly matching TRBD1 (5 bases). There are 15 residues in the CDR3. The germline gives CDR1 MNHEY, CDR2 SVGAGI. V lost 2 bases and J 4 bases, leaving 13 bases between the germline ends. The CDR3 DNA sequence: TGTGCCAGCAGTTACCGAGTGTTGGGGCCAGATACGCAGTATTTT. Protein product: CASSYRVLGPDTQYF.

In its sample, this clone was seen a few times. This chain uses TRBV6-5 with TRBJ1-2; 10 bases are a match to TRBD1. Germline V CDR1 and CDR2: MNHEY, SVGAGI. The CDR3 is made up of 15 amino acids. V lost 5 bases to trimming and J lost 9 bases; unmatched junction nucleotides: 12. The DNA of the CDR3 is TGTGCCAGCAGTCCCCGCGCCGACAGGGGGCCGAGCTACACCTTC. This sequence encodes CASSPRADRGPSYTF.

In this sample, this clone turned up a few times. V gene TRBV19 combines with J gene TRBJ2-1, with 10 bases fitting TRBD2. The CDR3 is 16 residues long. The V and J ends lost 5 bases and 2 bases, in that order; junction bases with no gene match: 6. Germline V gene data show CDR1 as LNHDA and CDR2 as SQIVND (reference sequence). The CDR3 nucleotides are TGTGCCAGTAGTGATCTAGCGGGGGAACCCTACAATGAGCAGTTCTTC. Protein sequence: CASSDLAGEPYNEQFF.

The genes are TRBV19 and TRBJ2-6; weak D call: TRBD1 (5 bases). The germline V gene encodes CDR1 LNHDA and CDR2 SQIVND (reference sequence). This CDR3 is built from 15 residues. Trimming cost V 4 bases and J 0 bases, with 7 bases left between them. The CDR3 is CASSRTSSGANVLTF. CDR3 sequence (DNA): TGTGCCAGTAGTAGGACAAGCTCTGGGGCCAACGTCCTGACTTTC.

The V call is TRBV7-8, the J call TRBJ2-5; a possible D gene is TRBD1 (6 bases). The V end lost 7 bases, the J end lost 2 bases, and 26 bases lay between the germline ends. The CDR3 runs 18 residues. Germline CDR1 and CDR2: SGHVS and FQNEAQ. DNA of the CDR3: TGTGCCAGCAACCCCAACGTTATGGGGGCGGGTGAGCAAGAGACCCAGTACTTC. Translation gives CASNPNVMGAGEQETQYF.

The chain joins TRBV25-1 to TRBJ2-2; the D gene is possibly TRBD1 (6 bases). Germline CDR1 reads MGHDK; CDR2 reads SYGVNS. The CDR3 extends over 15 amino acids. V was pared by 2 bases and J by 6 bases, with 13 bases between. Written as DNA, the CDR3 is TGTGCCAGCAGTGAAGCAGGGGCTGCATCCGGGGAGCTGTTTTTT. Amino acids: CASSEAGAASGELFF.

This clone was recorded a few times. The chain has TRBV19 and TRBJ1-2; TRBD1 agrees at 8 bases. J gave up 8 bases and V 6 bases, and 11 bases lay outside the gene matches. The CDR3 length is 14 residues. Germline CDR1 is LNHDA and CDR2 is SQIVND (reference sequence). CDR3 nucleotides: TGTGCCAGTAGCCCCGAGGGCAGGGGGCGCGGCTACACCTTC. It codes for CASSPEGRGRGYTF.

This clone turned up a few times. The V call is TRBV4-3, the J call TRBJ1-5, with D unclear. CDR3 length: 13 residues. Deletions cut 0 bases from V and 7 bases from J, with 7 bases between. CDR1 and CDR2 (germline): LGHNA, YSLEER. CDR3 protein: CASSQDREQPQHF. Here the CDR3 DNA reads TGCGCCAGCAGCCAAGATCGGGAGCAGCCCCAGCATTTT.

CDR3 DNA: TGTGCCAGCAGTTACGGGAGGGGCGGCGAGCAGTTCTTC. This gives the protein CASSYGRGGEQFF. The rearrangement uses TRBV6-5 and TRBJ2-1, with 7 bases fitting TRBD2. Germline V gives CDR1 MNHEY, CDR2 SVGAGI. The CDR3 covers 13 residues. Trimming removed 2 bases from V and 10 bases from J; junction bases left unmatched: 5.

This clone was counted only a few times. This sequence joins TRBV7-2 and TRBJ2-5, with 8 bases identical to TRBD2. Germline values: CDR1 SGHTA, CDR2 FQGNSA. V was pared by 3 bases and J by 7 bases, with 7 bases of the junction left unmatched. This CDR3 has 14 residues. This CDR3 is CASSFIGGARTQYF. CDR3 DNA: TGTGCCAGCAGCTTTATCGGGGGGGCCAGGACCCAGTACTTC.

This clone was found a few times. This rearrangement joins TRBV15 to TRBJ1-1; D is uncertain. Germline loops: CDR1 LNHNV, CDR2 YYDKDF (reference sequence). The CDR3 is 13 amino acids. V gave up 0 bases and J gave up 0 bases, with 2 bases separating them. This CDR3 reads CATSRDLNTEAFF. DNA for the CDR3: TGTGCCACCAGCAGAGACTTGAACACTGAAGCTTTCTTT.

The V and J genes are TRBV11-2 and TRBJ2-1, with 7 bases that match TRBD1. CDR1 is SGHAT, CDR2 FQNNGV, per germline. Trimming at V came to 5 bases and at J to 1 base, leaving 5 bases not matched to a gene. The CDR3 is 15 amino acids. The CDR3 region has the DNA TGTGCCAGCAGCAACAGGGGTCTTTCCTACAATGAGCAGTTCTTC. This translates into CASSNRGLSYNEQFF.

The chain combines TRBV10-1 with TRBJ1-1; 7 positions agree with TRBD1. V shed 6 bases, J shed 1 base, and the junction held 2 bases outside the gene matches. CDR1 WNHNN and CDR2 SYGVQD come from the germline V gene (reference sequence). The CDR3 has 13 amino acids. CDR3 sequence: CASSGQANTEAFF. CDR3 nucleotide sequence: TGCGCCAGCAGCGGACAGGCGAACACTGAAGCTTTCTTT.